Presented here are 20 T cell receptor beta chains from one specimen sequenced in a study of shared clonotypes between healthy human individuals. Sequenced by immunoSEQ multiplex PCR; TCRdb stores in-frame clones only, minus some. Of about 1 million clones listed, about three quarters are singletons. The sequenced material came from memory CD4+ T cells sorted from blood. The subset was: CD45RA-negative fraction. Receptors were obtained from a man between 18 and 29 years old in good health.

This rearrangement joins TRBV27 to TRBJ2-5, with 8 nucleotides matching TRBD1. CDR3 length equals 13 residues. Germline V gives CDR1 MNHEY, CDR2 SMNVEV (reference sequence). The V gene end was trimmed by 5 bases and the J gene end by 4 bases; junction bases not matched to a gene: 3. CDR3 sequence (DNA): TGTGCCAGCAGTCGACAGGGGTCAGAGACCCAGTACTTC. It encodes CASSRQGSETQYF.

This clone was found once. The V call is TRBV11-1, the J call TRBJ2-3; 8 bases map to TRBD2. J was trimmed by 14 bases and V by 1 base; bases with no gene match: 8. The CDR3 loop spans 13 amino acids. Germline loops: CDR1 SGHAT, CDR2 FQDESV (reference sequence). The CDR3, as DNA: TGTGCCAGCAGCTTAGGGGTGCGGGGGGACCGGTATTTT. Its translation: CASSLGVRGDRYF.

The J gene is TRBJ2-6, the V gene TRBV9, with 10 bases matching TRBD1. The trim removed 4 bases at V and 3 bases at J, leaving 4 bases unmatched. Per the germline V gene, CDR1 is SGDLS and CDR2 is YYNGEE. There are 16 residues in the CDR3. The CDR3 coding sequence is TGTGCCAGCAGCAGACAGGGGGCAGGTGGGGCCAACGTCCTGACTTTC. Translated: CASSRQGAGGANVLTF.

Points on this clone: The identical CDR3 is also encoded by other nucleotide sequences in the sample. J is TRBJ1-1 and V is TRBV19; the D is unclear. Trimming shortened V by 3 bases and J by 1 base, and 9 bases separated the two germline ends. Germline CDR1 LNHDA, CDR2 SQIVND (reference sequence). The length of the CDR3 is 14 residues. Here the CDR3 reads CASSIRGGNTEAFF. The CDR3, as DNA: TGTGCCAGTAGTATTCGGGGAGGGAACACTGAAGCTTTCTTT.

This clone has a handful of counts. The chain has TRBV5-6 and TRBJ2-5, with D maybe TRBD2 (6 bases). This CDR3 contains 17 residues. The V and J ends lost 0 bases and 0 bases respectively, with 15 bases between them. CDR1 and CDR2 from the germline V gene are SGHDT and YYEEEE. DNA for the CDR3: TGTGCCAGCAGCTTGGGAAGGCTAGGGACTTACCAAGAGACCCAGTACTTC. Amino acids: CASSLGRLGTYQETQYF.

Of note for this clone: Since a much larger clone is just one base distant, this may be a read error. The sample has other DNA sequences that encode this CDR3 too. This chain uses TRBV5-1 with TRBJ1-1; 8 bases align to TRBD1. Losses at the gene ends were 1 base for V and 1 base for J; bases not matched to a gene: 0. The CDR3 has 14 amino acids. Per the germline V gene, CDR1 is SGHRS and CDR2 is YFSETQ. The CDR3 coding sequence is TGCGCCAGCAGCTTGCAGGGGGCGAACACTGAAGCTTTCTTT. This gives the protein CASSLQGANTEAFF.

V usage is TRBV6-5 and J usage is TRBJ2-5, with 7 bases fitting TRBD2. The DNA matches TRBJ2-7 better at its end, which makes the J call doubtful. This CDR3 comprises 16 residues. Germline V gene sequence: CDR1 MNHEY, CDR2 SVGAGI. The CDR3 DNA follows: TGTGCCAGCAGTTACTCGCCGCTAGCGGCCTCCTACGAGCAGTACTTC. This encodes CASSYSPLAASYEQYF.

The CDR3 DNA reads as TGTGCCAGCAGCTTAGGCTTGGGGGGGAATTCACCCCTCCACTTT. Protein sequence: CASSLGLGGNSPLHF. The chain employs TRBV11-2 and TRBJ1-6; a possible D gene is TRBD1 (5 bases). CDR1 and CDR2 from the germline V gene are SGHAT and FQNNGV. The ends were cut back, 1 base at V and 7 bases at J, with 11 bases in the middle. The CDR3 runs to 15 residues.

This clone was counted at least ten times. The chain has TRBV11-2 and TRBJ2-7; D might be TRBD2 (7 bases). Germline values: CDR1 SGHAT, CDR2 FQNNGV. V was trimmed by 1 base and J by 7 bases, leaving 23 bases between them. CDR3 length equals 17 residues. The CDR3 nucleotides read TGTGCCAGCAGCTTAGGCCCCAACAGGGTCTTAGCGGGTGAGCAGTACTTC. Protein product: CASSLGPNRVLAGEQYF.

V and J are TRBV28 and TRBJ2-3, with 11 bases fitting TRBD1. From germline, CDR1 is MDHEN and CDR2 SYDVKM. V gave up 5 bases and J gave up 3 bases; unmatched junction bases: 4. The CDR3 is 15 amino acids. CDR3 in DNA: TGTGCCAGCAGTCATGGGACAGGGGGAACAGATACGCAGTATTTT. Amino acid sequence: CASSHGTGGTDTQYF. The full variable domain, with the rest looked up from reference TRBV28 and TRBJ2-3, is DVKVTQSSRYLVKRTGEKVFLECVQDMDHENMFWYRQDPGLGLRLIYFSYDVKMKEKGDIPEGYSVSREKKERFSLILESASTNQTSMYLCASSHGTGGTDTQYFGPGTRLTVL.

The CDR3 loop reads CASSLRRDAYNEQFF. DNA of the CDR3: TGCGCCAGCAGCTTGAGACGGGACGCCTACAATGAGCAGTTCTTC. The chain links TRBV5-1 to TRBJ2-1; the D gene could be TRBD1 or TRBD2 (5 bases each). Germline loops: CDR1 SGHRS, CDR2 YFSETQ. Trimming shortened V by 1 base and J by 2 bases, and 10 bases separated the two germline ends. CDR3 length: 15 residues.

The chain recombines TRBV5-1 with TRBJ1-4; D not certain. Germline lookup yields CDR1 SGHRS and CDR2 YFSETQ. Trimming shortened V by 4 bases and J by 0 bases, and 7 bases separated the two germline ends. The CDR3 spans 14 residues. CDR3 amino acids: CASSIQPTNEKLFF. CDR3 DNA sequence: TGCGCCAGCAGCATCCAGCCAACTAATGAAAAACTGTTTTTT.

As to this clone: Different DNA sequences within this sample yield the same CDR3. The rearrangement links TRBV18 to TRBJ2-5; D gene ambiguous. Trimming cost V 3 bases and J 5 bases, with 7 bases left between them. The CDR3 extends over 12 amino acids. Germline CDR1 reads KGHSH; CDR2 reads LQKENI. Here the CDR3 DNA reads TGTGCCAGCTCACCGCTCCGGGAGACCCAGTACTTC. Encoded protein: CASSPLRETQYF.

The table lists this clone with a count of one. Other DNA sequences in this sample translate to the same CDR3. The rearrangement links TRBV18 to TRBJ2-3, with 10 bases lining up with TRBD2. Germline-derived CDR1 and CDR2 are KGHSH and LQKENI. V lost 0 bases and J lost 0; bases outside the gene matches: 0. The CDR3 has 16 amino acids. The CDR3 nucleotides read TGTGCCAGCTCACCACCGGGACTAGCGAGCACAGATACGCAGTATTTT. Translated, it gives CASSPPGLASTDTQYF.

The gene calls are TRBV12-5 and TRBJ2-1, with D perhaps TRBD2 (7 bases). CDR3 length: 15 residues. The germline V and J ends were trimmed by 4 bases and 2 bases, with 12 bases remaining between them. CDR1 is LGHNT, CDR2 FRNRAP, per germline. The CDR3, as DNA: TGTGCTAGTGGTTCACAGGGAGGGCCCTACAATGAGCAGTTCTTC. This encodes CASGSQGGPYNEQFF. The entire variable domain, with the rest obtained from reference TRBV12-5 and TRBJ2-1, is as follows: DARVTQTPRHKVTEMGQEVTMRCQPILGHNTVFWYRQTMMQGLELLAYFRNRAPLDDSGMPKDRFSAEMPDATLATLKIQPSEPRDSAVYFCASGSQGGPYNEQFFGPGTRLTVL.

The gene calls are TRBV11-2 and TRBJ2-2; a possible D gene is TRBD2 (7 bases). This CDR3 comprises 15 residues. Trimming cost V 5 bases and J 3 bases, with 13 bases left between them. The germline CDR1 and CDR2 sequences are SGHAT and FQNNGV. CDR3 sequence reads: CASSIGGPDTGELFF. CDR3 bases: TGTGCCAGCAGCATCGGGGGGCCGGACACCGGGGAGCTGTTTTTT. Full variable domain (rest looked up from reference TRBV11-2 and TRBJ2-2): EAGVAQSPRYKIIEKRQSVAFWCNPISGHATLYWYQQILGQGPKLLIQFQNNGVVDDSQLPKDRFSAERLKGVDSTLKIQPAKLEDSAVYLCASSIGGPDTGELFFGEGSRLTVL.

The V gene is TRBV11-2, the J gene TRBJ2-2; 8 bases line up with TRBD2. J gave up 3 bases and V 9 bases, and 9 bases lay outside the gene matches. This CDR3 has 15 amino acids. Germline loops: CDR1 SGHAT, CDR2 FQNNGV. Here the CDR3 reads CASIEAGGYTGELFF. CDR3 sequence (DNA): TGTGCCAGTATTGAGGCGGGGGGCTACACCGGGGAGCTGTTTTTT.

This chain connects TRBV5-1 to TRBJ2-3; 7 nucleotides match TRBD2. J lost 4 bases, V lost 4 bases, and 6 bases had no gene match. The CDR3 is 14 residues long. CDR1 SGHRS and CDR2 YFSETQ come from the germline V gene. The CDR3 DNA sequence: TGCGCCAGCAGCCCATACGCGGGAGCAGATACGCAGTATTTT. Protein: CASSPYAGADTQYF.

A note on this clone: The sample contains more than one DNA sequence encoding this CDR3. The DNA of the CDR3 is TGTGCCAGTAGCAATCCGAACACCGGGGAGCTGTTTTTT. It encodes CASSNPNTGELFF. The chain links TRBV19 to TRBJ2-2; D is unresolved. The V end was cut by 6 bases, the J end by 0 bases, with 5 bases between. This CDR3 region has 13 residues. Germline V CDR1 and CDR2: LNHDA, SQIVND (reference sequence).

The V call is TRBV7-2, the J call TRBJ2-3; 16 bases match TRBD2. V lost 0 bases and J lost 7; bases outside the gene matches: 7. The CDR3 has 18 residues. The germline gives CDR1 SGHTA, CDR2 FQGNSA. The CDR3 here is CASSLAGTSGRAVNTQYF. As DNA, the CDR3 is TGTGCCAGCAGCTTAGCGGGGACTAGCGGGAGGGCCGTGAATACGCAGTATTTT.